The 10 T cell receptor beta chains reported below all come from one sample, sequenced in a study of cytomegalovirus exposure and HLA in healthy donors. The PCR ran on 60 Vbeta and 13 Jbeta primers. The method was immunoSEQ multiplex PCR; TCRdb's version includes in-frame clones alone and lacks a portion of them. Here the sample spans some 150,000 clones, less than 90% being singletons. Sequenced sample: PBMCs. These receptors all stem from a boy aged 2-9 years in good health and CMV-seronegative.

This clone has a handful of counts. The CDR3 nucleotides are TGCGCCAGCAGCCTCCGGGACAGGGGCCCCTCGGGTAATGAAAAACTGTTTTTT. This gives the protein CASSLRDRGPSGNEKLFF. The V gene is TRBV4-3, the J gene TRBJ1-4; 10 bases are shared with TRBD1. CDR1 is LGHNA and CDR2 is YSLEER in the germline V gene. The ends lost 4 bases at V and 4 bases at J; junction bases unmatched: 12. The CDR3 has 18 amino acids.

This clone was picked up a small number of times. The gene calls are TRBV2 and TRBJ1-5, with TRBD1 as a possible D gene (6 bases). Per the germline V gene, CDR1 is SNHLY and CDR2 is FYNNEI. CDR3 length: 15 residues. V was cut by 6 bases and J by 4 bases, with 16 bases left in between. Here the CDR3 DNA reads TGTGCCAGCAGGCAACAGGGACCAGTGAATCAGCCCCAGCATTTT. This translates into CASRQQGPVNQPQHF.

V gene TRBV9 combines with J gene TRBJ1-5; D remains unclear. Looked up from germline, CDR1 is SGDLS and CDR2 is YYNGEE. V lost 3 bases and J lost 4, with 14 bases in between. CDR3 size: 15 residues. The CDR3 loop is CASSAGLRDNQPQHF. Here the CDR3 DNA reads TGTGCCAGCAGCGCCGGATTGCGGGATAATCAGCCCCAGCATTTT.

CDR3: CASSDRSSGNTIYF. CDR3 bases: TGTGCCAGCAGTGACAGAAGCTCTGGAAACACCATATATTTT. This chain joins TRBV6-1 and TRBJ1-3; D call uncertain. Trimming took 3 bases from V and 0 from J, leaving 6 bases between them. Germline values: CDR1 MNHNS, CDR2 SASEGT. The length of the CDR3 is 14 residues.

V usage is TRBV27 and J usage is TRBJ1-1, with D possibly being TRBD1 (5 bases). CDR3 length: 15 amino acids. The V gene lost 6 bases and the J gene lost 3 bases, with 17 bases spanning the gap. Per germline, CDR1 MNHEY and CDR2 SMNVEV (reference sequence). The CDR3 DNA sequence: TGTGCCAGCAGCCGCACTCCAGGGCTCCACACTGAAGCTTTCTTT. It encodes CASSRTPGLHTEAFF.

The chain recombines TRBV10-3 with TRBJ1-1, with D unclear. This CDR3 region has 12 residues. The germline V and J ends were trimmed by 3 bases and 8 bases, with 10 bases remaining between them. Germline values: CDR1 ENHRY, CDR2 SYGVKD. In nucleotides, the CDR3 is TGTGCCATCAGTGAATTTCCGGGAGAAGCTTTCTTT. As protein: CAISEFPGEAFF.

The chain combines TRBV19 with TRBJ1-6, with no clear D. Germline loops: CDR1 LNHDA, CDR2 SQIVND (reference sequence). V was cut by 8 bases and J by 0 bases, with 14 bases left in between. CDR3 length: 16 amino acids. The CDR3 sequence is CASHSRNGSYNSPLHF. DNA of the CDR3: TGTGCCAGTCACTCGCGAAATGGCTCCTATAATTCACCCCTCCACTTT.

The CDR3 here is CASSLRGGSNEKLFF. For the CDR3, the DNA is TGCGCCAGCAGCCTTCGCGGGGGATCTAATGAAAAACTGTTTTTT. This chain uses TRBV4-1 with TRBJ1-4; the D gene is possibly TRBD1 (5 bases). In germline, CDR1 is MGHRA, CDR2 YSYEKL. The CDR3 has 15 amino acids. V was trimmed by 4 bases and J by 3 bases, leaving 12 bases between them.

The chain uses TRBV14 and TRBJ2-3, with D possibly TRBD2 on 5 matching bases. The ends were cut back, 0 bases at V and 3 bases at J, with 7 bases in the middle. The CDR3 totals 14 residues. In germline, CDR1 is SGHDN, CDR2 FVKESK. In nucleotides, the CDR3 is TGTGCCAGCAGCCAAGACGGGGTGACAGATACGCAGTATTTT. Translation: CASSQDGVTDTQYF.

The chain employs TRBV19 and TRBJ1-2, with 8 bases that match TRBD1. CDR1 is LNHDA, CDR2 SQIVND, per germline (reference sequence). Unmatched junction bases numbered 14, after V lost 6 bases and J lost 5 bases. The CDR3 contains 16 residues. CDR3 protein: CASSPFRGPDAYGYTF. The CDR3 nucleotides are TGTGCCAGTAGCCCTTTCAGGGGGCCGGACGCATATGGCTACACCTTC.